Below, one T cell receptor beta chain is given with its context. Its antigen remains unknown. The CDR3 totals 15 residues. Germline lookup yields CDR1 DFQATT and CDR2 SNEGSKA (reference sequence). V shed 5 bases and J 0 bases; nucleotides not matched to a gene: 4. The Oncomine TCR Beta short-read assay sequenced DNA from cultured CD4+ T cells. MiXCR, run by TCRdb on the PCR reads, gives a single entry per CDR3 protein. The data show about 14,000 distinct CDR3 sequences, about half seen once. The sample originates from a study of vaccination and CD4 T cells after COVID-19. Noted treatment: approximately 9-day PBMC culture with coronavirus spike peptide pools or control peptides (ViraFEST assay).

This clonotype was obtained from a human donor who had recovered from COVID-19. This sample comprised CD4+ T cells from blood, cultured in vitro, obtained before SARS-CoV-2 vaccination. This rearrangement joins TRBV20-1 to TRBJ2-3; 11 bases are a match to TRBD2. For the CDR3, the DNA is TGCAGTGCTCCGCGGACTAGCGGGAGCACAGATACGCAGTATTTT. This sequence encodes CSAPRTSGSTDTQYF.